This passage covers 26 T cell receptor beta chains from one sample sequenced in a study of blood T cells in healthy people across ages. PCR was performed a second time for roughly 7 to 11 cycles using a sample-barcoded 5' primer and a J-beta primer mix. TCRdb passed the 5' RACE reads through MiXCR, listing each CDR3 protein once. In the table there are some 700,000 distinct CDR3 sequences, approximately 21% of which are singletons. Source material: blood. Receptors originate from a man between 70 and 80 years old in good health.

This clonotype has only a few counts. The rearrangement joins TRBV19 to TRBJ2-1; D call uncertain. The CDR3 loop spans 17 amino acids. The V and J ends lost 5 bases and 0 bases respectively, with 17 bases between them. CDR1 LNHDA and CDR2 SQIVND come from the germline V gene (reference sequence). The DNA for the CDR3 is TGTGCCAGTAGTCCGGATTCATTGGGGTTCTCCTACAATGAGCAGTTCTTC. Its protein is CASSPDSLGFSYNEQFF.

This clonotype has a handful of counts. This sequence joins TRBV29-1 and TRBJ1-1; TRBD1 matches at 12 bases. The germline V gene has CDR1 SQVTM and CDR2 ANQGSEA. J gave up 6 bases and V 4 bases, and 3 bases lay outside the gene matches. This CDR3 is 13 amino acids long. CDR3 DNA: TGCAGCGTTGCGGGACAGGGGGCTTCTGAAGCTTTCTTT. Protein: CSVAGQGASEAFF. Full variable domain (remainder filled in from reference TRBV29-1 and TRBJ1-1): SAVISQKPSRDICQRGTSLTIQCQVDSQVTMMFWYRQQPGQSLTLIATANQGSEATYESGFVIDKFPISRPNLTFSTLTVSNMSPEDSSIYLCSVAGQGASEAFFGQGTRLTVV.

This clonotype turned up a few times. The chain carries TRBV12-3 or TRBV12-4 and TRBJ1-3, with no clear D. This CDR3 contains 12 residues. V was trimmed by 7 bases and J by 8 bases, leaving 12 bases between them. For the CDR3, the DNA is TGTGCCAGCAAGGAACGGGGAGACACCATATATTTT. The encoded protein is CASKERGDTIYF.

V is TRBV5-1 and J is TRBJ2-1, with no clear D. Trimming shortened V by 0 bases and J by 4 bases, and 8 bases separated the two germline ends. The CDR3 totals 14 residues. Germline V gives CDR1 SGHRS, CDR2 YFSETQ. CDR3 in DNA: TGCGCCAGCAGCTTGGCGGTCAATTACAATGAGCAGTTCTTC. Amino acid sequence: CASSLAVNYNEQFF.

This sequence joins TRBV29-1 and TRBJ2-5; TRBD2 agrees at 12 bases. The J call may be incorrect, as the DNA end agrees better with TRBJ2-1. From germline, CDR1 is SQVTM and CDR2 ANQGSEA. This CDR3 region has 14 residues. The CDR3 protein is CSVETSGRFNEQFF. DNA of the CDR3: TGCAGCGTTGAAACTAGCGGGAGGTTTAATGAGCAGTTCTTC.

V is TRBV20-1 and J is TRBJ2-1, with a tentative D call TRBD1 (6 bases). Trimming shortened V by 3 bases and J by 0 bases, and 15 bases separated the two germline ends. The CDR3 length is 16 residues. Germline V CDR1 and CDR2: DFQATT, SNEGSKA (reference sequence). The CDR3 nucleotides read TGCAGTGCTAGGTTGGCCGGGACACGCTCCTACAATGAGCAGTTCTTC. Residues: CSARLAGTRSYNEQFF.

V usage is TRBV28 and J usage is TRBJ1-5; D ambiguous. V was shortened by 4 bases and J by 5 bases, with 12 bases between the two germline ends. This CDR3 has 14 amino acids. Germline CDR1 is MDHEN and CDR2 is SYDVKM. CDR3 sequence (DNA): TGTGCCAGCAGTTCCTTGGTCCCCGATCAGCCCCAGCATTTT. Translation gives CASSSLVPDQPQHF.

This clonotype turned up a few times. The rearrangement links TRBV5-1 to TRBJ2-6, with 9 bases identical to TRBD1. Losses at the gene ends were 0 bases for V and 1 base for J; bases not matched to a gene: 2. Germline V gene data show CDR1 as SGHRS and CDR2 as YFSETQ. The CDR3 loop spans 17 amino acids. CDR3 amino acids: CASSLVTGGSGANVLTF. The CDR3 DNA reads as TGCGCCAGCAGCTTGGTGACAGGGGGTTCTGGGGCCAACGTCCTGACTTTC.

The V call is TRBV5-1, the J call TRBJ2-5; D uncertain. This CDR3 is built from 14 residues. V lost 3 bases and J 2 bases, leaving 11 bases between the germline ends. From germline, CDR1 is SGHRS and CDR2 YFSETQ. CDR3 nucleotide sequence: TGCGCCAGCAGCTCTGGTTATCCGCAAGAGACCCAGTACTTC. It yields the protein CASSSGYPQETQYF.

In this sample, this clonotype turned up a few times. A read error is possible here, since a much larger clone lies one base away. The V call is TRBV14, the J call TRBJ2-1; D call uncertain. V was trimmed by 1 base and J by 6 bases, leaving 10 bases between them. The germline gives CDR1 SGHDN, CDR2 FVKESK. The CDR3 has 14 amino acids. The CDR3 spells CASSQASPCNEQFF. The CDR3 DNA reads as TGTGCCAGCAGCCAAGCGTCTCCATGCAATGAGCAGTTCTTC.

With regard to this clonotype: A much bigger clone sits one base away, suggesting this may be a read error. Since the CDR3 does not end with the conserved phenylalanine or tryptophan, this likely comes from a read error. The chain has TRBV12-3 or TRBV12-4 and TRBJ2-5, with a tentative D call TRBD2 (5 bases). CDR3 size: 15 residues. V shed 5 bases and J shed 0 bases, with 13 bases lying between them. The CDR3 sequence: CASSPPDWYQETQYL. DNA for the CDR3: TGTGCCAGCAGTCCGCCGGACTGGTACCAAGAGACCCAGTACCTC.

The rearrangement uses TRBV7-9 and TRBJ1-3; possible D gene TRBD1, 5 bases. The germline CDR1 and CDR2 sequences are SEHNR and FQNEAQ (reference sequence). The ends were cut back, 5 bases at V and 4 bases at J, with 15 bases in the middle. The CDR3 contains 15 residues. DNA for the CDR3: TGTGCCAGCAGCGGGCAAGACAGAAGCGGAAACACCATATATTTT. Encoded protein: CASSGQDRSGNTIYF.

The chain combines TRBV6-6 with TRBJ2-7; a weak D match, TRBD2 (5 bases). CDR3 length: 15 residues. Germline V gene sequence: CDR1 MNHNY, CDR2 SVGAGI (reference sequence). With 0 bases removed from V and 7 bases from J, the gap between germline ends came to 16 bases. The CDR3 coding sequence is TGTGCCAGCAGTTACTCGATATCGGGGAGTGGAGAGCAGTACTTC. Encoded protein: CASSYSISGSGEQYF.

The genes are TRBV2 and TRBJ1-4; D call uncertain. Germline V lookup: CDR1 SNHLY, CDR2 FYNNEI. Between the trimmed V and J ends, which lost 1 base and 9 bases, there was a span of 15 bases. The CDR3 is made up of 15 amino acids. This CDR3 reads CASSEGEAEGQKLFF. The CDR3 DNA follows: TGTGCCAGCAGTGAAGGGGAGGCAGAAGGGCAAAAACTGTTTTTT.

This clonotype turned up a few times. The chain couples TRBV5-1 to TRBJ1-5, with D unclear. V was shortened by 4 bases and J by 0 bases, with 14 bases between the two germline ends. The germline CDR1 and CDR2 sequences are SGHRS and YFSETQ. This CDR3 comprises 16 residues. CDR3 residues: CASSPDGRNSNQPQHF. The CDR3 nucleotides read TGCGCCAGCAGCCCGGACGGGCGGAATAGCAATCAGCCCCAGCATTTT.

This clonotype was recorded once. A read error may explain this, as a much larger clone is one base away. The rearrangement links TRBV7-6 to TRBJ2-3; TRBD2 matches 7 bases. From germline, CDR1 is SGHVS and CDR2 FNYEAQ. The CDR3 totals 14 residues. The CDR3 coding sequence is TGTACCAGCAGCCCTGGACTAGGCACAGATACGCAGTATTTT. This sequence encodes CTSSPGLGTDTQYF.

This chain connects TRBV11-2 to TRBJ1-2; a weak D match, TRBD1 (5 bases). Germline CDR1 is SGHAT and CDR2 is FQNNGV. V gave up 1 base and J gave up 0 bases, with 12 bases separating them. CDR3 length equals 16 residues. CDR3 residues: CASSLGGHVANYGYTF. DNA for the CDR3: TGTGCCAGCAGCTTAGGCGGACATGTAGCTAACTATGGCTACACCTTC.

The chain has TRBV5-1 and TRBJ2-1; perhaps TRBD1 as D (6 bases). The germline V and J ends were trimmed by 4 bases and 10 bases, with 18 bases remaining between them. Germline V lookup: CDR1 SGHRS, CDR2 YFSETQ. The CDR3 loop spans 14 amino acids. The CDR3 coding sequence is TGCGCCAGCAGCCCAGGGACACTCGCCCAGGAGCAGTTCTTC. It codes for CASSPGTLAQEQFF.

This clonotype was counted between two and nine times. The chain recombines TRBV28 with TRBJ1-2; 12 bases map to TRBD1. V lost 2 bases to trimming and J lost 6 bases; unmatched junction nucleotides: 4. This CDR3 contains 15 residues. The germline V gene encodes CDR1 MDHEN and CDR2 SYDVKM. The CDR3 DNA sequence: TGTGCCAGCAGTTTACAGGGGACAGGGGGCCATGGCTACACCTTC. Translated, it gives CASSLQGTGGHGYTF.

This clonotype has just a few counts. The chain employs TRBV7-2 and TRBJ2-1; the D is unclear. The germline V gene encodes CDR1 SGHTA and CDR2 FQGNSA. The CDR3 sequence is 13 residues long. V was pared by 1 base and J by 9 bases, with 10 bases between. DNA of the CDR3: TGTGCCAGCAGCTTAGGGGCTGTGACTGAGCAGTTCTTC. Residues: CASSLGAVTEQFF.

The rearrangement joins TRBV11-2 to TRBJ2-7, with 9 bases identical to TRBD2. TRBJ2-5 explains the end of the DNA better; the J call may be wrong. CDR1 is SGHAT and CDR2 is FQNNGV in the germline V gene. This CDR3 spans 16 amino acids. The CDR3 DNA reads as TGTGCCAGCAGCCTCCGGCTAGCGGGGCCTCAAGAGACCCAGTACTTC. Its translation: CASSLRLAGPQETQYF.

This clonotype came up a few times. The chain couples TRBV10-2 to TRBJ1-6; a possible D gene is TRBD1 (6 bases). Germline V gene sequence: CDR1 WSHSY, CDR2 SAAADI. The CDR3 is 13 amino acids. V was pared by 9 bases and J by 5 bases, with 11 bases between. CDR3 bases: TGCGCCAGTTCACAGGGAAATAATTCACCCCTCCACTTT. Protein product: CASSQGNNSPLHF.

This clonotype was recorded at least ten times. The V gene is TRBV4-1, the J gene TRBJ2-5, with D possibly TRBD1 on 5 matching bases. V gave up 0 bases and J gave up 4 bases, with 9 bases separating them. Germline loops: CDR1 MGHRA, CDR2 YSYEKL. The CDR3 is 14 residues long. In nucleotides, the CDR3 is TGCGCCAGCAGCCAAGATAGGGGTGGAGAGACCCAGTACTTC. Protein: CASSQDRGGETQYF.

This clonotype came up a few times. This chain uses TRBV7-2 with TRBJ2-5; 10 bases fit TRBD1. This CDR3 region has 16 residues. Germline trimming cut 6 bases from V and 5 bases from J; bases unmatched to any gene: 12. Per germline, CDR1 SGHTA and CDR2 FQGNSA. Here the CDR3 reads CASRGPGQGPGETQYF. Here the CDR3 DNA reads TGTGCCAGCAGAGGACCGGGACAGGGGCCCGGCGAGACCCAGTACTTC.

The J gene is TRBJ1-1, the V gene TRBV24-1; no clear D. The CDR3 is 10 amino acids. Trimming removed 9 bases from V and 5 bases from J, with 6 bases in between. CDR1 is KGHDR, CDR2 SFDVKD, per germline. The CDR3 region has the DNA TGTGCCACCGGGAGGACTGAAGCTTTCTTT. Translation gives CATGRTEAFF.

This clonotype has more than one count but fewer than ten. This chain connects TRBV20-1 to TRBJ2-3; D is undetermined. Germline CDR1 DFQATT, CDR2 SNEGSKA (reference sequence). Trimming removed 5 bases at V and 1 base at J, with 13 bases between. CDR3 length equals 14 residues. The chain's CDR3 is CSAHPFQGTDTQYF. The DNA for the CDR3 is TGCAGTGCTCACCCGTTCCAGGGCACAGATACGCAGTATTTT.